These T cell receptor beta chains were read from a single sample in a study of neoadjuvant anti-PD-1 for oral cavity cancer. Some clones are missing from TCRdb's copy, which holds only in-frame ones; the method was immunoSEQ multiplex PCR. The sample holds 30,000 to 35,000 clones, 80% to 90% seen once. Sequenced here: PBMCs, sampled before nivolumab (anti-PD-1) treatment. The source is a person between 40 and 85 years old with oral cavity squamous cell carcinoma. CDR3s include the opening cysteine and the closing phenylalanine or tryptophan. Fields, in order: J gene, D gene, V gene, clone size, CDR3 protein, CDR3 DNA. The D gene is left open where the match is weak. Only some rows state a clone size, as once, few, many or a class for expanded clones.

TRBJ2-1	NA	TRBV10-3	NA	CAISESIQATAYNEQFF	TGTGCCATCAGTGAGTCGATACAGGCCACTGCCTACAATGAGCAGTTCTTC
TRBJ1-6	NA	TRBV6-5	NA	CASSTQGSPSSPLHF	TGTGCCAGCAGTACCCAGGGATCGCCAAGTTCACCCCTCCACTTT
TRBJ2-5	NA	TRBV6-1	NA	CASCRAVGETQYF	TGTGCCAGCTGCAGGGCTGTCGGGGAGACCCAGTACTTC
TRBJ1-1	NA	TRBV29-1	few	CSVESRVSTEAFF	TGCAGCGTTGAGTCCCGAGTCAGTACTGAAGCTTTCTTT
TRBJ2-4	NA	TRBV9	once	CASSGQTGSIQYF	TGTGCCAGCAGCGGCCAGACAGGTAGCATTCAGTACTTC
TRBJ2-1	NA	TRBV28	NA	CASSWEHEQFF	TGTGCCAGCAGTTGGGAGCATGAGCAGTTCTTC
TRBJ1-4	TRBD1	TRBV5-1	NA	CASSDRGLGEKLFF	TGCGCCAGCTCCGACAGGGGTTTGGGAGAAAAACTGTTTTTT
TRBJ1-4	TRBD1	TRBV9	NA	CASSVDRGHSNEKLFF	TGTGCCAGCAGCGTAGATAGGGGGCACTCTAATGAAAAACTGTTTTTT
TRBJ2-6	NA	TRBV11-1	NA	CASSSRGQSGANVLTF	TGTGCCAGCAGCTCCAGGGGTCAATCTGGGGCCAACGTCCTGACTTTC
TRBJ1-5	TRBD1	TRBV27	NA	CASSLWAGGRYSNQPQHF	TGTGCCAGCAGTTTATGGGCAGGGGGACGATATAGCAATCAGCCCCAGCATTTT
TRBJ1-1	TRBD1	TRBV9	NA	CASSAGQGNTEAFF	TGTGCCAGCAGCGCGGGACAGGGGAACACTGAAGCTTTCTTT
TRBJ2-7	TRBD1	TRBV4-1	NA	CASRRQGTDEQYF	TGCGCCAGCAGACGACAGGGGACCGACGAGCAGTACTTC
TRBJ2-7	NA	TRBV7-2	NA	CASSLQGQSNYEQYF	TGTGCCAGCAGCTTACAAGGACAGAGCAACTACGAGCAGTACTTC
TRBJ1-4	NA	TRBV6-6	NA	CAGRVGLANEKLFF	TGTGCCGGGAGAGTTGGCCTGGCCAATGAAAAACTGTTTTTT
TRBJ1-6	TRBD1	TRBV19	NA	CASSIRTGGNYNSPLHF	TGTGCCAGTAGTATCCGGACAGGGGGAAATTATAATTCACCCCTCCACTTT
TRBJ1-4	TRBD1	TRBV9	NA	CASSGQGRPNEKLFF	TGTGCCAGCAGCGGACAGGGGCGCCCTAATGAAAAACTGTTTTTT
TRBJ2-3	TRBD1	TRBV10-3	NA	CAISQGYKTGFKDTQYF	TGTGCCATCAGTCAGGGCTACAAGACAGGGTTTAAGGATACGCAGTATTTT
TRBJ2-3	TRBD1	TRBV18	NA	CASSPQGATTDTQYF	TGTGCCAGCTCCCCCCAGGGGGCAACCACAGATACGCAGTATTTT
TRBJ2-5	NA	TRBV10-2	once	CASSEAEETQYF	TGCGCCAGCAGTGAGGCGGAAGAGACCCAGTACTTC
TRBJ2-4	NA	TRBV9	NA	CASSVGVVAKNIQYF	TGTGCCAGCAGCGTAGGGGTAGTGGCCAAAAACATTCAGTACTTC
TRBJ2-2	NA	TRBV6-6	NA	CASSSRGAANTGELFF	TGTGCCAGCAGTTCCAGGGGGGCGGCCAACACCGGGGAGCTGTTTTTT
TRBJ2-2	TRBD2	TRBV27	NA	CASSRGLAGVNTGELFF	TGTGCCAGCAGTAGAGGACTAGCGGGGGTGAACACCGGGGAGCTGTTTTTT
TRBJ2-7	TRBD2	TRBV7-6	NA	CASSLGLAGYEQYF	TGTGCCAGCAGCCTCGGACTAGCGGGTTACGAGCAGTACTTC
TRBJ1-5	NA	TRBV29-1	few	CSASQGGDQPQHF	TGCAGCGCAAGCCAGGGTGGGGATCAGCCCCAGCATTTT
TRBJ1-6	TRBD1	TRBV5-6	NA	CASSSRQGRGGNNSPLHF	TGTGCCAGCAGCTCGCGACAGGGGCGCGGGGGAAATAATTCACCCCTCCACTTT
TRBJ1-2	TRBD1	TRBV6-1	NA	CASSGQGRYYGYTF	TGTGCCAGCAGTGGACAGGGGAGATACTATGGCTACACCTTC
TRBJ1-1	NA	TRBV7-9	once	CASSDLGRRNTEAFF	TGTGCCAGCAGCGATTTGGGACGTCGGAACACTGAAGCTTTCTTT
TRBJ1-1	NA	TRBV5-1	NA	CASSLGTRAPVIEAFF	TGCGCCAGCAGCTTGGGAACCCGGGCCCCGGTCATTGAAGCTTTCTTT
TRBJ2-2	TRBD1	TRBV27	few	CASSLSGQGLSGELFF	TGTGCCAGCAGTTTATCGGGACAGGGGTTGTCCGGGGAGCTGTTTTTT
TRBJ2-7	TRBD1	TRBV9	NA	CASSVGDREQQYF	TGTGCCAGCAGCGTAGGGGACAGGGAGCAGCAGTACTTC
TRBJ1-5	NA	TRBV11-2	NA	CASSLDGDQPQHF	TGTGCCAGCAGCTTAGATGGGGATCAGCCCCAGCATTTT
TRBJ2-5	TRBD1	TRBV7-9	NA	CASSSRTGRSEETQYF	TGTGCCAGCAGCTCCCGGACAGGGAGATCAGAAGAGACCCAGTACTTC
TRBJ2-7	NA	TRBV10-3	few	CAIRTGEAGSYEQYF	TGTGCCATCAGGACGGGGGAGGCGGGATCCTACGAGCAGTACTTC
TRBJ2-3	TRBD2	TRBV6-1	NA	CASSPAGGTDTQYF	TGTGCCAGCTCGCCGGCGGGGGGGACAGATACGCAGTATTTT
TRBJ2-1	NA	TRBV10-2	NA	CASSELTYNEQFF	TGCGCCAGCAGTGAGTTAACCTACAATGAGCAGTTCTTC
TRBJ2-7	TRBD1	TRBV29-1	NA	CSAHRDSPYEQYF	TGCAGCGCCCACCGGGACAGTCCTTACGAGCAGTACTTC
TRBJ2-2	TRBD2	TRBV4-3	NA	CASSQSGGGLNTGELFF	TGCGCCAGCAGCCAATCGGGCGGGGGATTGAACACCGGGGAGCTGTTTTTT
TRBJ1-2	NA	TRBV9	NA	CASSVEAGDSYGYTF	TGTGCCAGCAGCGTAGAAGCCGGGGATTCGTATGGCTACACCTTC
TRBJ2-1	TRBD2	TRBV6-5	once	CASSYLAGEGGEQFF	TGTGCCAGCAGTTACTTGGCGGGGGAAGGAGGGGAGCAGTTCTTC
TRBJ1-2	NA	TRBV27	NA	CASSLVGTSPGYGYTF	TGTGCCAGCAGTCTCGTTGGGACTTCACCGGGCTATGGCTACACCTTC
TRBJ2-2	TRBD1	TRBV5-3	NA	CARSMGQGKTGELFF	TGTGCCAGAAGCATGGGACAGGGGAAGACCGGGGAGCTGTTTTTT
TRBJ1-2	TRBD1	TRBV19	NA	CASSHGGGRANYGYTF	TGTGCCAGTTCCCACGGAGGGGGCAGAGCTAACTATGGCTACACCTTC
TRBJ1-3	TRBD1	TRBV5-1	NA	CASSLSGTGPGNTIYF	TGCGCCAGCAGCTTGAGCGGGACAGGGCCTGGAAACACCATATATTTT
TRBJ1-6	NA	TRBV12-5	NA	CASGLVDRRDSPLHF	TGTGCTAGTGGTTTGGTCGACCGGCGGGATTCACCCCTCCACTTT
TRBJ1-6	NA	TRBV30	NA	CAWSAGNSPLHF	TGTGCCTGGAGTGCGGGGAATTCACCCCTCCACTTT
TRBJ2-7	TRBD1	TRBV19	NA	CASSNWDSKIPYEQYF	TGTGCCAGTAGTAATTGGGACAGTAAAATTCCCTACGAGCAGTACTTC
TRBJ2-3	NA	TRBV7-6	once	CASSLVGATDTQYF	TGTGCCAGCAGCTTAGTGGGTGCCACAGATACGCAGTATTTT
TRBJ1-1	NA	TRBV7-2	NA	CASSLAFGRDTEAFF	TGTGCCAGCAGCTTAGCGTTCGGCAGGGACACTGAAGCTTTCTTT
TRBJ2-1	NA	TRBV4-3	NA	CASSQQTASGRHEQFF	TGCGCCAGCAGCCAACAAACGGCCTCCGGGCGGCATGAGCAGTTCTTC